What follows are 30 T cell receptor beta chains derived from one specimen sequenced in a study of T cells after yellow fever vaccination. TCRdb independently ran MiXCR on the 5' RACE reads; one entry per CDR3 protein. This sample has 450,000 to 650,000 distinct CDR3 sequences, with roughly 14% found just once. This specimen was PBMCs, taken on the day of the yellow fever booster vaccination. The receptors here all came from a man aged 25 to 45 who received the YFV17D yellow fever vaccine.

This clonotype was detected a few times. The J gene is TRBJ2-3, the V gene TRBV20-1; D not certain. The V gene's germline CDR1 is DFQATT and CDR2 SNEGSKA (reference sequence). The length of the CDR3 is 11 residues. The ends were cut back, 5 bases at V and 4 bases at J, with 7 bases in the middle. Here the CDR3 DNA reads TGCAGTGCTGGAACAGCAGATACGCAGTATTTT. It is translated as CSAGTADTQYF.

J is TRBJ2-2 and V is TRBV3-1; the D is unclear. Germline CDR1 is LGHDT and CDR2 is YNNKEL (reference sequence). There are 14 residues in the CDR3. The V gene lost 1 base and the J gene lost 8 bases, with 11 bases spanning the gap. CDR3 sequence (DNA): TGTGCCAGCAGCCAAGGTCCCTTCGGTGGGGAGCTGTTTTTT. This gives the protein CASSQGPFGGELFF.

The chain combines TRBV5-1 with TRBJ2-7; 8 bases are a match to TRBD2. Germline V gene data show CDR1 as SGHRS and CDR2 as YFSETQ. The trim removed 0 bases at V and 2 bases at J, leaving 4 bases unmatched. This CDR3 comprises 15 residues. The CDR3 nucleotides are TGCGCCAGCAGCTTGGGTGAACTAGCGGCCTACGAGCAGTACTTC. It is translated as CASSLGELAAYEQYF.

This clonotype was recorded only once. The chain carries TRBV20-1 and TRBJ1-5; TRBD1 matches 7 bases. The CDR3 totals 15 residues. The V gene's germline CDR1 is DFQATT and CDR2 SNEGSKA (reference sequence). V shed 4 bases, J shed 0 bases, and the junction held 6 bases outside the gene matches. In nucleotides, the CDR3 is TGCAGTGCTATCCCGGGACAGCATAGCAATCAGCCCCAGCATTTT. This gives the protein CSAIPGQHSNQPQHF.

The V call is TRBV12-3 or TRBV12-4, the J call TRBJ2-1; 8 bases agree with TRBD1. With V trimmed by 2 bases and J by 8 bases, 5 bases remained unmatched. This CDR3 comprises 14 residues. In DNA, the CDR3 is TGTGCCAGCAGTTTAAGCAGGGGGCAAGATGAGCAGTTCTTC. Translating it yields CASSLSRGQDEQFF.

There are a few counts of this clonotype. This chain's CDR3 is CASSKEPADRSSYEQYF. DNA for the CDR3: TGTGCCAGCAGCAAAGAGCCCGCCGACAGGAGCTCCTACGAGCAGTACTTC. This chain connects TRBV21-1 to TRBJ2-7. TRBV21-1 is designated a pseudogene. CDR3 length: 17 residues.

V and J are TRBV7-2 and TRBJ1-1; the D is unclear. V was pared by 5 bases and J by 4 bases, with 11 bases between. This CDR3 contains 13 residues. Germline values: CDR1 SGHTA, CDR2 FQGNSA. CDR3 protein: CASSASRGTEAFF. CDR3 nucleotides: TGTGCCAGCAGCGCTTCCAGAGGCACTGAAGCTTTCTTT.

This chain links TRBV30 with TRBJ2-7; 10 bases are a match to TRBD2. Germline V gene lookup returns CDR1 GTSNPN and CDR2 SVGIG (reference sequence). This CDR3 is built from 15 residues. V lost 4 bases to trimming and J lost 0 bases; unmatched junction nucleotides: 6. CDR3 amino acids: CAWNRAGGSSYEQYF. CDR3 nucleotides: TGTGCCTGGAACCGAGCGGGAGGGAGCTCCTACGAGCAGTACTTC. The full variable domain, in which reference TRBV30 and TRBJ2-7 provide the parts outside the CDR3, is SQTIHQWPATLVQPVGSPLSLECTVEGTSNPNLYWYRQAAGRGLQLLFYSVGIGQISSEVPQNLSASRPQDRQFILSSKKLLLSDSGFYLCAWNRAGGSSYEQYFGPGTRLTVT.

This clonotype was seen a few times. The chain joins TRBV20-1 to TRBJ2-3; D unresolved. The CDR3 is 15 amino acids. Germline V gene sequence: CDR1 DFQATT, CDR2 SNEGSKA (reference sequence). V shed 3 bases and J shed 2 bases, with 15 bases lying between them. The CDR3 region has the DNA TGCAGTGCTAGGCCCCTCGGGTCCACCACAGATACGCAGTATTTT. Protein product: CSARPLGSTTDTQYF.

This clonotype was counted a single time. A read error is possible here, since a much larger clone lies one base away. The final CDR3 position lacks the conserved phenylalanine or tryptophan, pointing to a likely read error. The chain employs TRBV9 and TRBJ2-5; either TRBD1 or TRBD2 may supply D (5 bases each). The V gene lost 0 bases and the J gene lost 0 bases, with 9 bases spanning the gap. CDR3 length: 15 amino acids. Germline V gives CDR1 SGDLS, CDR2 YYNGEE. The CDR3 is CASSVGGTYQETQYY. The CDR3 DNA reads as TGTGCCAGCAGCGTAGGAGGGACCTACCAAGAGACCCAGTACTAC.

The CDR3 spells CASSVRTGYNEQFF. The CDR3 DNA reads TGTGCCAGCAGCGTCCGGACAGGGTACAATGAGCAGTTCTTC. The genes are TRBV7-6 and TRBJ2-1; 8 bases are shared with TRBD1. Germline V lookup: CDR1 SGHVS, CDR2 FNYEAQ. Trimming took 5 bases from V and 4 from J; bases not matched to a gene: 4. The CDR3 runs 14 residues.

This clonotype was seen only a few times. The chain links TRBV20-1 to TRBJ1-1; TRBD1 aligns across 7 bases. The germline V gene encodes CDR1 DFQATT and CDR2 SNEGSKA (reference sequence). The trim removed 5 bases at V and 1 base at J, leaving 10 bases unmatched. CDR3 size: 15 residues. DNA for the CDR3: TGCAGTGCTTCAGGGGGTGCCCGGGGGAACACTGAAGCTTTCTTT. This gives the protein CSASGGARGNTEAFF.

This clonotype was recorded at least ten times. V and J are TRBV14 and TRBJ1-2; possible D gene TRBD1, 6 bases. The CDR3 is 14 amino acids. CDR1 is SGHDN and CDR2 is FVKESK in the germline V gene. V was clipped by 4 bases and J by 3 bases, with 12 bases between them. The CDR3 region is CASSPAGADYGYTF. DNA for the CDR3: TGTGCCAGCAGCCCCGCGGGGGCTGACTATGGCTACACCTTC.

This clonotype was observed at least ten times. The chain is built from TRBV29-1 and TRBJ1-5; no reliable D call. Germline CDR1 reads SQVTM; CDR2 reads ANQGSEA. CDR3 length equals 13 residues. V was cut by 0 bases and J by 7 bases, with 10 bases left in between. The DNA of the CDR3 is TGCAGCGTTGAAGAGATGGAGGGACAGCCCCAGCATTTT. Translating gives CSVEEMEGQPQHF. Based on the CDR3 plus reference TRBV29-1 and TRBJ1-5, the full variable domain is SAVISQKPSRDICQRGTSLTIQCQVDSQVTMMFWYRQQPGQSLTLIATANQGSEATYESGFVIDKFPISRPNLTFSTLTVSNMSPEDSSIYLCSVEEMEGQPQHFGDGTRLSIL.

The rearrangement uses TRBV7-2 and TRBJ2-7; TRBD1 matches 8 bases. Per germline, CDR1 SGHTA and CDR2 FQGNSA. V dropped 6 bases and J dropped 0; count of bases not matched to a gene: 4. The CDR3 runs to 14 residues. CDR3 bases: TGTGCCAGCAGACGGACAGGGAGCTCCTACGAGCAGTACTTC. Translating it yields CASRRTGSSYEQYF.

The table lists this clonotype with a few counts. CDR3 DNA: TGTGCCAGCCAGCGGGACTCAGTCTATGAGCAGTTCTTC. This gives the protein CASQRDSVYEQFF. V and J are TRBV2 and TRBJ2-1; 7 bases are a match to TRBD2. Unmatched junction bases numbered 9, after V lost 8 bases and J lost 8 bases. CDR1 and CDR2 from the germline V gene are SNHLY and FYNNEI. The CDR3 has 13 residues.

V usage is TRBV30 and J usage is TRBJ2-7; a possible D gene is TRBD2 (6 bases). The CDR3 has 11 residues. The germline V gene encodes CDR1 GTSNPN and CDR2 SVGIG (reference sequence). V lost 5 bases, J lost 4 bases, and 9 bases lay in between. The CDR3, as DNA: TGTGCCTGGGAAGCGGGTTACGAGCAGTACTTC. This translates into CAWEAGYEQYF.

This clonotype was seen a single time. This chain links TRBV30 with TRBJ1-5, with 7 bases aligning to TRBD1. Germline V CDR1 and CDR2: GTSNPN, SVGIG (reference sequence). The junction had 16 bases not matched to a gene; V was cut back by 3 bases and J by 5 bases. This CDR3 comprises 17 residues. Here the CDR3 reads CAWSERERGRGDQPQHF. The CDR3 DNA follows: TGTGCCTGGAGCGAGAGGGAGAGGGGGCGAGGCGATCAGCCCCAGCATTTT. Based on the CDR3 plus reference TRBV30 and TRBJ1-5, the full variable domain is SQTIHQWPATLVQPVGSPLSLECTVEGTSNPNLYWYRQAAGRGLQLLFYSVGIGQISSEVPQNLSASRPQDRQFILSSKKLLLSDSGFYLCAWSERERGRGDQPQHFGDGTRLSIL.

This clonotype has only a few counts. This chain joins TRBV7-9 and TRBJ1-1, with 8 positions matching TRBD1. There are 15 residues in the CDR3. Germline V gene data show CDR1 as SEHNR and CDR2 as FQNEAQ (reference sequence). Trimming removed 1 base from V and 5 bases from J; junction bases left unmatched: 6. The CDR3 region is CASSLGQGMTTEAFF. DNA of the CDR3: TGTGCCAGCAGCTTAGGACAGGGGATGACGACTGAAGCTTTCTTT.

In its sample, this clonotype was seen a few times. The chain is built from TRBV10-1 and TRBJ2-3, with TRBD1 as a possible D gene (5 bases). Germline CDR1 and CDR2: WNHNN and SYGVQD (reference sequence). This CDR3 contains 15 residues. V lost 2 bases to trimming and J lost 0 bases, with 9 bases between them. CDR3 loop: CASSESGASTDTQYF. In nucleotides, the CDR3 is TGCGCCAGCAGTGAGAGTGGGGCTAGCACAGATACGCAGTATTTT.

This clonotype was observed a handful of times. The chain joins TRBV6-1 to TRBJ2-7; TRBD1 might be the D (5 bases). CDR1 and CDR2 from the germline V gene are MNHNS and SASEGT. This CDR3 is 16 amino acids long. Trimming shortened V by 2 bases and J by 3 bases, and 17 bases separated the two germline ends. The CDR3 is CASSESRGRQHYEQYF. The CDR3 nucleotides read TGTGCCAGCAGTGAATCTCGCGGAAGACAGCACTACGAGCAGTACTTC.

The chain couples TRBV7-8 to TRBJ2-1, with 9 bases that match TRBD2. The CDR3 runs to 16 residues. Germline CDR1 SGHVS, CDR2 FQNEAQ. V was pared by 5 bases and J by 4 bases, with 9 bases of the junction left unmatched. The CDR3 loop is CASSALLAGNYNEQFF. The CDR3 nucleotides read TGTGCCAGCAGCGCACTGCTAGCGGGGAATTACAATGAGCAGTTCTTC.

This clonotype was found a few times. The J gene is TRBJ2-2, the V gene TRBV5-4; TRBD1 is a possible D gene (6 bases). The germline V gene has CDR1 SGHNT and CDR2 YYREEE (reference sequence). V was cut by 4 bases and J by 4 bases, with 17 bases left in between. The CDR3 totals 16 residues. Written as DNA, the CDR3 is TGTGCCAGCAGCGGTCCCTGGGGGCTCACCACCGGGGAGCTGTTTTTT. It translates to CASSGPWGLTTGELFF.

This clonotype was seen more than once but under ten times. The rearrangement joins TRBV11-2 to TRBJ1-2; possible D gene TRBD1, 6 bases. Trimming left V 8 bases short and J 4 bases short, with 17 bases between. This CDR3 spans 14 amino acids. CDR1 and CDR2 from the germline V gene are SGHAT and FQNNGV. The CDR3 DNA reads TGTGCCAGCGGCATGGGGGGCCGGGGCTATGGCTACACCTTC. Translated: CASGMGGRGYGYTF.

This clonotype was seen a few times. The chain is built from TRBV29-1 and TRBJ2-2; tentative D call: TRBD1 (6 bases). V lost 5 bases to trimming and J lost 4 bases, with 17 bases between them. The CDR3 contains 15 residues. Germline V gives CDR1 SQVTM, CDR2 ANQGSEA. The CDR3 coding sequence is TGCAGCGTTCTCAATCCGGGACACCTCACCGGGGAGCTGTTTTTT. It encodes CSVLNPGHLTGELFF.

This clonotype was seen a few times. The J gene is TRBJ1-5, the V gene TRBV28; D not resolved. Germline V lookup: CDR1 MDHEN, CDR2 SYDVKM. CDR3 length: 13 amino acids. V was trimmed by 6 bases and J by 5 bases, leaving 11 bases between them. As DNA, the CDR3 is TGTGCCAGCAGATTAGACAAGTATCAGCCCCAGCATTTT. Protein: CASRLDKYQPQHF.

The CDR3 DNA is TGCAGCGCCAGGGGCTCTGGGGCCAACGTCCTGACTTTC. Its protein is CSARGSGANVLTF. V gene TRBV29-1 combines with J gene TRBJ2-6, with D maybe TRBD1 (6 bases). Trimming stripped 7 bases from V and 0 bases from J, with 7 bases between. The CDR3 runs to 13 residues. Germline V CDR1 and CDR2: SQVTM, ANQGSEA.

CDR3 sequence reads: CASSQTGSRQGRSAYGYTF. As DNA, the CDR3 is TGTGCCAGCAGCCAAACTGGAAGCAGGCAGGGGCGCAGTGCCTATGGCTACACCTTC. This chain links TRBV14 with TRBJ1-2; D might be TRBD1 (6 bases). Germline V gene data show CDR1 as SGHDN and CDR2 as FVKESK. The V end was cut by 2 bases, the J end by 4 bases, with 26 bases between. The CDR3 spans 19 residues. The full variable domain, rest sourced from reference TRBV14 and TRBJ1-2, is EAGVTQFPSHSVIEKGQTVTLRCDPISGHDNLYWYRRVMGKEIKFLLHFVKESKQDESGMPNNRFLAERTGGTYSTLKVQPAELEDSGVYFCASSQTGSRQGRSAYGYTFGSGTRLTVV.

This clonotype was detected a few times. The CDR3 bases are TGCGCCAGCAGTGAGGACAAGCTGGCGACCCAGTACTTC. Translating gives CASSEDKLATQYF. The gene calls are TRBV23-1 and TRBJ2-5; tentatively, D is TRBD1 (5 bases). TRBV23-1 is filed as an ORF, its function uncertain. The CDR3 is 13 residues long. Trimming cost V 5 bases and J 7 bases, with 14 bases left between them.

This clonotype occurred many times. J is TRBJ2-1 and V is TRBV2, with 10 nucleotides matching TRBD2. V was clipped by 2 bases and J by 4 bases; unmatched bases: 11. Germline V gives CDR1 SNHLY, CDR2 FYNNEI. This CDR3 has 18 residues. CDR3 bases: TGTGCCAGCAGTGAAACCCCCCCGACTAGCGGGTGGTACAATGAGCAGTTCTTC. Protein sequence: CASSETPPTSGWYNEQFF. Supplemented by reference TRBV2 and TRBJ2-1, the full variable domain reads EPEVTQTPSHQVTQMGQEVILRCVPISNHLYFYWYRQILGQKVEFLVSFYNNEISEKSEIFDDQFSVERPDGSNFTLKIRSTKLEDSAMYFCASSETPPTSGWYNEQFFGPGTRLTVL.